Listed below are T cell receptor beta chains from one sample, sequenced in a study of blood T cell repertoires in COVID-19. Sequenced by immunoSEQ multiplex PCR; TCRdb stores in-frame clones only, minus some. The sample has about 120,000 clones, 70% to 85% seen once. The sequencing input was peripheral blood. These receptors were obtained from a woman aged 70 to 79 with acute or convalescent COVID-19. CDR3s include the opening cysteine and the closing phenylalanine or tryptophan. A D gene is named only where the DNA matches it firmly. Clone size, where shown, is once, few, many, or a class for clones that have expanded.

D gene	V gene	J gene	clone size	CDR3 protein	CDR3 DNA
-	TRBV7-2	TRBJ1-2	-	CASSLGVVNGYTF	TGTGCCAGCAGCCTCGGGGTCGTAAATGGCTACACCTTC
TRBD1	TRBV5-4	TRBJ2-2	-	CASSLNRGRNTGELFF	TGTGCCAGCAGCTTGAACAGGGGGCGGAATACCGGGGAGCTGTTTTTT
-	TRBV24-1	TRBJ1-1	once	CATVDSYTEAFF	TGTGCCACCGTGGACAGCTACACTGAAGCTTTCTTT
-	TRBV7-2	TRBJ2-3	-	CASSLEGTSTDTQYF	TGTGCCAGCAGCTTAGAGGGGACTAGCACAGATACGCAGTATTTT
-	TRBV7-2	TRBJ2-5	once	CASSLQRGTQETQYF	TGTGCCAGCAGCCTTCAAAGGGGCACCCAAGAGACCCAGTACTTC
-	TRBV19	TRBJ2-5	-	CASSIGQQVGSETQYF	TGTGCCAGTAGTATTGGGCAGCAAGTTGGGTCGGAGACCCAGTACTTC
-	TRBV25-1	TRBJ1-4	-	CASSVGQGGSSNEKLFF	TGTGCCAGCAGCGTGGGTCAGGGAGGCTCTTCTAATGAAAAACTGTTTTTT
-	TRBV27	TRBJ1-6	-	CASRAWQINSPLHF	TGTGCCAGCAGAGCGTGGCAGATAAATTCACCCCTCCACTTT
TRBD1	TRBV11-2	TRBJ1-2	-	CASSLDGPGQGGYTF	TGTGCCAGCAGCTTAGATGGCCCCGGACAGGGTGGCTACACCTTC
-	TRBV7-2	TRBJ2-1	once	CASSSQTPAGSVF	TGTGCCAGCAGCTCCCAGACTCCAGCGGGCTCGGTCTTC
TRBD1	TRBV10-3	TRBJ1-5	-	CAISTQGDQPQHF	TGTGCCATCAGCACTCAGGGGGACCAGCCCCAGCATTTT
-	TRBV6-5	TRBJ1-2	few	CASSYSNLKGYTF	TGTGCCAGCAGTTACTCGAATCTAAAAGGCTACACCTTC